These 21 T cell receptor beta chains originate from one sample sequenced in a study of blood T cell repertoires in COVID-19. TCRdb keeps only in-frame clones here, not all; method: immunoSEQ multiplex PCR. The table shows 210,000 or so clones, with 70% to 90% occurring only once. Sequences were obtained from PBMCs or T cells enriched from blood (not recorded which). The origin of the receptors is a man aged 25 to 45 who had recovered from COVID-19.

The chain is built from TRBV6-5 and TRBJ1-1; D is perhaps TRBD1 (6 bases). The V gene's germline CDR1 is MNHEY and CDR2 SVGAGI. The CDR3 extends over 13 amino acids. The V gene lost 10 bases and the J gene lost 3 bases, with 15 bases spanning the gap. The CDR3 here is CAITPKGDTEAFF. The CDR3 bases are TGTGCCATCACACCGAAGGGGGACACTGAAGCTTTCTTT.

V usage is TRBV12-3 or TRBV12-4 and J usage is TRBJ1-6, with TRBD1 matching 8 bases. With 5 bases clipped from V and 6 bases from J, the junction kept 0 bases outside the gene matches. This CDR3 is built from 13 residues. This chain's CDR3 is CASSGQGNSPLHF. Here the CDR3 DNA reads TGTGCCAGCAGTGGACAGGGTAATTCACCCCTCCACTTT.

The chain combines TRBV14 with TRBJ2-3; TRBD1 might be the D (6 bases). Germline V gene sequence: CDR1 SGHDN, CDR2 FVKESK. The CDR3 is 12 amino acids. The V and J ends lost 4 bases and 4 bases respectively, with 6 bases between them. CDR3 nucleotide sequence: TGTGCCAGCAGCCCAGGGGCAGATACGCAGTATTTT. Translation gives CASSPGADTQYF.

The chain combines TRBV4-2 with TRBJ2-3; TRBD2 matches at 8 bases. CDR1 is LGHNA and CDR2 is YNFKEQ in the germline V gene. Trimming cost V 2 bases and J 1 base; bases outside gene matches: 11. The CDR3 consists of 18 residues. CDR3 amino acids: CASSQQQRGRAGTDTQYF. The CDR3 DNA is TGTGCCAGCAGCCAACAACAGCGGGGGAGAGCTGGCACAGATACGCAGTATTTT.

This clone has more than one count but fewer than ten. The rearrangement links TRBV4-2 to TRBJ2-1; possible D gene TRBD2, 6 bases. CDR1 is LGHNA and CDR2 is YNFKEQ in the germline V gene. The CDR3 spans 12 residues. Trimming shortened V by 1 base and J by 8 bases, and 6 bases separated the two germline ends. CDR3 in DNA: TGTGCCAGCAGCCAAGGACTAGATGAGCAGTTCTTC. It encodes CASSQGLDEQFF.

The count of this clone is one. This chain links TRBV5-1 with TRBJ2-7, with 9 bases fitting TRBD1. The CDR3 spans 15 residues. V shed 3 bases and J 2 bases; nucleotides not matched to a gene: 6. The germline gives CDR1 SGHRS, CDR2 YFSETQ. In DNA form, the CDR3 reads TGCGCCAGCAGCTCCTTGGGGACAGGGACCTACGAGCAGTACTTC. It codes for CASSSLGTGTYEQYF.

The chain carries TRBV4-1 and TRBJ1-5; 9 bases agree with TRBD1. The CDR3 length is 16 residues. The junction had 7 bases not matched to a gene; V was cut back by 4 bases and J by 3 bases. Germline V CDR1 and CDR2: MGHRA, YSYEKL. This chain's CDR3 is CASSPLGTGFNQPQHF. The CDR3 DNA reads as TGCGCCAGCAGCCCCCTGGGGACAGGGTTCAATCAGCCCCAGCATTTT.

This chain joins TRBV5-6 and TRBJ2-3, with D perhaps matching TRBD1 (6 bases). This CDR3 has 15 residues. Trimming took 3 bases from V and 1 from J, leaving 12 bases between them. Germline CDR1 and CDR2: SGHDT and YYEEEE. The CDR3 DNA reads TGTGCCAGCAGCTCAGGGGCCCTAGGCACAGATACGCAGTATTTT. It yields the protein CASSSGALGTDTQYF.

V and J are TRBV5-1 and TRBJ2-2; 12 bases align to TRBD1. The CDR3 covers 16 residues. J gave up 10 bases and V 2 bases, and 9 bases lay outside the gene matches. Germline V lookup: CDR1 SGHRS, CDR2 YFSETQ. The CDR3 sequence is CASSLYSGTGGAELFF. The DNA of the CDR3 is TGCGCCAGCAGCTTATACTCCGGGACAGGGGGCGCGGAGCTGTTTTTT.

The rearrangement uses TRBV28 and TRBJ2-2; the match to TRBD2 covers 11 bases. CDR3 length equals 15 residues. CDR1 is MDHEN, CDR2 SYDVKM, per germline. With 8 bases clipped from V and 1 base from J, the junction kept 3 bases outside the gene matches. CDR3 protein: CASWTSGLNTGELFF. For the CDR3, the DNA is TGTGCCAGCTGGACTAGCGGGCTGAACACCGGGGAGCTGTTTTTT.

The V call is TRBV6-5, the J call TRBJ2-7; D possibly corresponds to TRBD1 (6 bases). Trimming removed 2 bases at V and 2 bases at J, with 10 bases between. The germline V gene has CDR1 MNHEY and CDR2 SVGAGI. The CDR3 is made up of 14 amino acids. The CDR3 nucleotides read TGTGCCAGCAGTTACGGGGGCAGAACCTACGAGCAGTACTTC. The encoded protein is CASSYGGRTYEQYF.

This clone was recorded many times. V gene TRBV7-9 combines with J gene TRBJ1-4, with TRBD1 matching 7 bases. After removal of 4 bases from V and 5 bases from J, the junction contained 4 bases not matched to a gene. There are 14 residues in the CDR3. CDR1 and CDR2 (germline): SEHNR, FQNEAQ (reference sequence). In DNA form, the CDR3 reads TGTGCCAGCAGCTCCCAGGGGGTCAATGAAAAACTGTTTTTT. It yields the protein CASSSQGVNEKLFF.

The chain links TRBV7-2 to TRBJ1-4, with D perhaps TRBD1 (5 bases). From germline, CDR1 is SGHTA and CDR2 FQGNSA. Trimming removed 1 base at V and 0 bases at J, with 9 bases between. There are 16 residues in the CDR3. CDR3: CASSLVSTATNEKLFF. In DNA form, the CDR3 reads TGTGCCAGCAGCTTAGTTTCGACAGCAACTAATGAAAAACTGTTTTTT. Combining the CDR3 with reference TRBV7-2 and TRBJ1-4 gives the whole variable domain GAGVSQSPSNKVTEKGKDVELRCDPISGHTALYWYRQSLGQGLEFLIYFQGNSAPDKSGLPSDRFSAERTGGSVSTLTIQRTQQEDSAVYLCASSLVSTATNEKLFFGSGTQLSVL.

V and J are TRBV5-1 and TRBJ2-1; weak D call: TRBD1 (6 bases). This CDR3 has 12 residues. The V gene lost 3 bases and the J gene lost 10 bases, with 11 bases spanning the gap. Looked up from germline, CDR1 is SGHRS and CDR2 is YFSETQ. The CDR3, as DNA: TGCGCCAGCAGCTACAAGGGGGAGGAGCAGTTCTTC. It encodes CASSYKGEEQFF.

The rearrangement uses TRBV5-6 and TRBJ1-5, with a weak D call TRBD1 (5 bases). CDR1 and CDR2 from the germline V gene are SGHDT and YYEEEE. V lost 0 bases, J lost 6 bases, and 10 bases lay in between. The CDR3 extends over 14 amino acids. This CDR3 reads CASSLGGDGQPQHF. Here the CDR3 DNA reads TGTGCCAGCAGCTTGGGCGGGGACGGTCAGCCCCAGCATTTT.

The chain combines TRBV30 with TRBJ1-2; 7 bases are a match to TRBD1. This CDR3 region has 14 residues. V gave up 0 bases and J gave up 2 bases; unmatched junction bases: 3. From germline, CDR1 is GTSNPN and CDR2 SVGIG (reference sequence). The CDR3, as DNA: TGTGCCTGGAGTGTGGGGACAGTAAACTATGGCTACACCTTC. It yields the protein CAWSVGTVNYGYTF.

V and J are TRBV24-1 and TRBJ2-1, with unresolved D. There are 14 residues in the CDR3. Germline values: CDR1 KGHDR, CDR2 SFDVKD. V lost 2 bases, J lost 7 bases, and 11 bases lay in between. This chain's CDR3 is CATSDWSALNEQFF. CDR3 DNA sequence: TGTGCCACCAGTGATTGGTCCGCGTTGAATGAGCAGTTCTTC.

The DNA of the CDR3 is TGTGCCAGCAGCTTATTTGTTACAGGGGGCGTCGAGACCCAGTACTTC. Amino acids: CASSLFVTGGVETQYF. This chain uses TRBV7-3 with TRBJ2-5; 9 positions match TRBD1. Germline V lookup: CDR1 SGHTA, CDR2 FQGTGA. The CDR3 consists of 16 residues. The ends lost 2 bases at V and 5 bases at J; junction bases unmatched: 9.

This clone was found a few times. J is TRBJ2-7 and V is TRBV6-6, with TRBD2 identical over 10 bases. With V trimmed by 0 bases and J by 2 bases, 4 bases remained unmatched. CDR1 is MNHNY and CDR2 is SVGAGI in the germline V gene (reference sequence). The CDR3 runs to 16 residues. The CDR3 sequence: CASSYSPSGGAYEQYF. In DNA form, the CDR3 reads TGTGCCAGCAGTTACTCTCCTAGCGGGGGTGCCTACGAGCAGTACTTC.

A single count supports this clone. V and J are TRBV27 and TRBJ1-3; no firm D call. From germline, CDR1 is MNHEY and CDR2 SMNVEV (reference sequence). CDR3 length equals 15 residues. V lost 6 bases and J 0 bases, leaving 12 bases between the germline ends. As DNA, the CDR3 is TGTGCCAGCAGCCGAACAGCTGACTCTGGAAACACCATATATTTT. Amino acid sequence: CASSRTADSGNTIYF.

V usage is TRBV9 and J usage is TRBJ2-2, with 9 nucleotides matching TRBD2. The CDR3 spans 18 residues. From germline, CDR1 is SGDLS and CDR2 YYNGEE. J gave up 3 bases and V 3 bases, and 12 bases lay outside the gene matches. The CDR3 nucleotides read TGTGCCAGCAGCGGGGTAGCGGGAGATTCGTCGTACACCGGGGAGCTGTTTTTT. Protein product: CASSGVAGDSSYTGELFF.